One and the same sample provided the 8 T cell receptor beta chains below, sequenced in a study of CD8 T cells in ankylosing spondylitis. MiXCR, applied by TCRdb to the 5' RACE reads, yields one record per CDR3 protein. The sample lists about 140,000 distinct CDR3 sequences, roughly 8.4% occurring once. The material sequenced was synovial fluid, either unsorted or a sorted T cell fraction (not recorded which). Source of these receptors: a male donor with ankylosing spondylitis.

At least ten counts were recorded for this clonotype. J is TRBJ1-2 and V is TRBV5-1; no reliable D call. CDR3 size: 12 residues. Looked up from germline, CDR1 is SGHRS and CDR2 is YFSETQ. V dropped 0 bases and J dropped 2 bases, with 2 bases sitting between them. The CDR3 bases are TGCGCCAGCAGCTTGGACAACTATGGCTACACCTTC. Translated: CASSLDNYGYTF.

By proportion, this clonotype is large. The J gene is TRBJ2-5, the V gene TRBV15; TRBD1 matches 8 bases. Germline V gene sequence: CDR1 LNHNV, CDR2 YYDKDF (reference sequence). The CDR3 length is 14 residues. V was clipped by 5 bases and J by 2 bases; unmatched bases: 4. CDR3 in amino acids: CATSLGQEQETQYF. CDR3 coding DNA: TGTGCCACCAGCCTGGGACAGGAGCAAGAGACCCAGTACTTC.

This clonotype was counted many times. The chain couples TRBV25-1 to TRBJ1-2; 10 bases align to TRBD1. The germline CDR1 and CDR2 sequences are MGHDK and SYGVNS. The CDR3 contains 15 residues. The J segment lost 5 bases and the V segment lost 4 bases, leaving 7 bases of the junction unmatched. The CDR3: CASSGQGATRYGYTF. The CDR3 DNA sequence: TGTGCCAGCAGTGGACAGGGGGCAACTAGGTATGGCTACACCTTC.

This clonotype was observed a handful of times. The chain is built from TRBV6-2 or TRBV6-3 and TRBJ2-7; 7 positions agree with TRBD1. This CDR3 has 13 amino acids. J lost 1 base, V lost 9 bases, and 6 bases had no gene match. Germline V gene lookup returns CDR1 MNHEY and CDR2 SVGEGT. In DNA form, the CDR3 reads TGTGCCAGTAAGATGACAGGGTCCTACGAGCAGTACTTC. It yields the protein CASKMTGSYEQYF.

V gene TRBV5-5 combines with J gene TRBJ1-6; D is perhaps TRBD1 (6 bases). Germline loops: CDR1 SGHKS, CDR2 YYEKEE (reference sequence). V was pared by 1 base and J by 10 bases, with 18 bases between. The CDR3 covers 16 residues. The DNA of the CDR3 is TGTGCCAGCAGCTTGCAGGGGCCGGGGGCTTACTCACCCCTCCACTTT. It specifies CASSLQGPGAYSPLHF.

In this sample, this clonotype turned up many times. The rearrangement joins TRBV7-9 to TRBJ1-1; a weak D match, TRBD1 (6 bases). The CDR3 contains 14 residues. Trimming stripped 4 bases from V and 7 bases from J, with 16 bases between. In germline, CDR1 is SEHNR, CDR2 FQNEAQ (reference sequence). The CDR3 bases are TGTGCCAGCAGCTCCGGTGGGGGGGCGCTTGAAGCTTTCTTT. This codes for CASSSGGGALEAFF.

Comments on this clonotype: This may come from a read error, since a much larger clone is one base off. The V gene is TRBV20-1, the J gene TRBJ2-5, with 11 bases aligning to TRBD2. Germline CDR1 reads DFQATT; CDR2 reads SNEGSKA (reference sequence). The CDR3 loop spans 15 amino acids. Trimming took 0 bases from V and 9 from J; bases not matched to a gene: 9. DNA for the CDR3: TGCAGTGCTAGAGATAGCGGGAGGGTCGGGGAGGCCCAGTACTTC. Its protein is CSARDSGRVGEAQYF.

Written as DNA, the CDR3 is TGTGCCAGCAGCCAACGGACAGGGGCGAATGAAAAACTGTTTTTT. Translated, it gives CASSQRTGANEKLFF. The V gene is TRBV7-2, the J gene TRBJ1-4; TRBD1 agrees at 9 bases. This CDR3 comprises 15 residues. Germline-derived CDR1 and CDR2 are SGHTA and FQGNSA. The V gene end was trimmed by 5 bases and the J gene end by 5 bases; junction bases not matched to a gene: 6.